Below, 10 T cell receptor beta chains from the same sample are listed, as sequenced in a study of patients and donors after allogeneic stem cell transplantation. TCRdb analysed the RT-PCR reads with MiXCR anew, one entry per CDR3 protein. The sample shows about a million distinct CDR3 sequences, approximately 19% of them seen only once. The sample was blood, either unsorted or a sorted T cell fraction (not recorded which). The receptors shown here come from a human donor who was either an allogeneic HSCT recipient or a stem cell or donor lymphocyte infusion donor (not recorded which). It is not recorded whose cells these are; they may come from a transplant donor.

This chain links TRBV11-3 with TRBJ2-7, with D unclear. CDR1 is SGHNT, CDR2 YENEEA, per germline. CDR3 length equals 13 residues. V shed 5 bases and J shed 1 base, with 9 bases lying between them. The CDR3 sequence is CASSPTWSYEQYF. CDR3 nucleotides: TGTGCCAGCAGCCCTACTTGGTCCTACGAGCAGTACTTC.

The CDR3: CASSRETANTEAFF. The CDR3 DNA sequence: TGTGCCAGCAGCCGAGAGACAGCGAACACTGAAGCTTTCTTT. The V call is TRBV3-1, the J call TRBJ1-1, with D possibly matching TRBD1 (5 bases). Between the trimmed V and J ends, which lost 4 bases and 1 base, there was a span of 10 bases. The CDR3 loop spans 14 amino acids. CDR1 and CDR2 (germline): LGHDT, YNNKEL (reference sequence).

The chain couples TRBV3-1 to TRBJ2-2; 10 nucleotides match TRBD2. V lost 0 bases to trimming and J lost 3 bases; unmatched junction nucleotides: 7. The CDR3 totals 18 residues. The germline V gene has CDR1 LGHDT and CDR2 YNNKEL (reference sequence). The CDR3 region is CASSQDIRTSGYTGELFF. The CDR3 coding sequence is TGTGCCAGCAGCCAAGATATTCGGACTAGCGGATACACCGGGGAGCTGTTTTTT.

The chain uses TRBV12-3 or TRBV12-4 and TRBJ2-3, with 7 bases aligning to TRBD2. J gave up 0 bases and V 4 bases, and 4 bases lay outside the gene matches. The CDR3 has 15 residues. The CDR3 nucleotides are TGTGCCAGCAGTTCGCGGGGGTGGAGCACAGATACGCAGTATTTT. Amino acids: CASSSRGWSTDTQYF.

The chain uses TRBV5-1 and TRBJ1-4, with D maybe TRBD1 (6 bases). Germline-derived CDR1 and CDR2 are SGHRS and YFSETQ. Trimming removed 4 bases from V and 5 bases from J, with 15 bases in between. This CDR3 has 15 residues. The CDR3 is CASSPGGKNNEKLFF. CDR3 DNA sequence: TGCGCCAGCAGCCCGGGGGGCAAGAACAATGAAAAACTGTTTTTT.

The J gene is TRBJ1-5, the V gene TRBV4-2; D not resolved. There are 13 residues in the CDR3. V dropped 4 bases and J dropped 5 bases, with 9 bases sitting between them. Germline CDR1 LGHNA, CDR2 YNFKEQ. The CDR3 DNA follows: TGTGCCAGCAGCCCCGACGGTTATCAGCCCCAGCATTTT. Its protein product is CASSPDGYQPQHF.

V and J are TRBV11-1 and TRBJ2-1; 7 bases match TRBD2. The CDR3 has 15 amino acids. Germline CDR1 reads SGHAT; CDR2 reads FQDESV (reference sequence). Unmatched junction bases numbered 7, after V lost 2 bases and J lost 6 bases. Written as DNA, the CDR3 is TGTGCCAGCAGCTTAAGCGGGATGGATCCCAATGAGCAGTTCTTC. Translating gives CASSLSGMDPNEQFF.

Ten or more counts support this clonotype. The J gene is TRBJ2-7, the V gene TRBV27, with 10 bases identical to TRBD2. This CDR3 has 13 residues. Germline-derived CDR1 and CDR2 are MNHEY and SMNVEV (reference sequence). Trimming at V came to 10 bases and at J to 5 bases, leaving 8 bases not matched to a gene. DNA for the CDR3: TGTGCCACAAGGGTAGCGGGAGGTCACGAGCAGTACTTC. Translation: CATRVAGGHEQYF.

This clonotype was recorded many times. The chain has TRBV5-1 and TRBJ1-1; possibly TRBD1 for D (5 bases). The CDR3 extends over 16 amino acids. Trimming pared 0 bases from V and 1 base from J, leaving 13 bases between. Germline V lookup: CDR1 SGHRS, CDR2 YFSETQ. CDR3 in DNA: TGCGCCAGCAGCTTGGAGGTCCCAGGGAGGAACACTGAAGCTTTCTTT. It yields the protein CASSLEVPGRNTEAFF.

The V and J genes are TRBV2 and TRBJ1-1, with D hard to call. V was cut by 7 bases and J by 1 base, with 16 bases left in between. The CDR3 runs to 15 residues. Germline V gene sequence: CDR1 SNHLY, CDR2 FYNNEI. This CDR3 reads CASILFSRGNTEAFF. The CDR3 DNA follows: TGTGCCAGCATTCTTTTTTCGCGGGGGAACACTGAAGCTTTCTTT. Full variable domain (outside the CDR3, taken from reference TRBV2 and TRBJ1-1): EPEVTQTPSHQVTQMGQEVILRCVPISNHLYFYWYRQILGQKVEFLVSFYNNEISEKSEIFDDQFSVERPDGSNFTLKIRSTKLEDSAMYFCASILFSRGNTEAFFGQGTRLTVV.